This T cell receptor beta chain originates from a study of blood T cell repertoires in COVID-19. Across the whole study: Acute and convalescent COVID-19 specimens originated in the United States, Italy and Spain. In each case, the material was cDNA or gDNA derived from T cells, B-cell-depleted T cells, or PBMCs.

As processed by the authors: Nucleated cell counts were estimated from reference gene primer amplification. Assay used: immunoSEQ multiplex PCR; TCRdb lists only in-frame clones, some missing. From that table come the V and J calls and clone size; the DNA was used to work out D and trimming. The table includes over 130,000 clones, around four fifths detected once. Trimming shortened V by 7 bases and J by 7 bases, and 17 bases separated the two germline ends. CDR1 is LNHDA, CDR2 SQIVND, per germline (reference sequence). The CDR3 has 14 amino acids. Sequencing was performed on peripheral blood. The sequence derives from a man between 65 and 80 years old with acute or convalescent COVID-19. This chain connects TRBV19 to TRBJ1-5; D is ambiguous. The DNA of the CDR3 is TGTGCCAGTACCCCGGGTGGCAGCCGACAGCCCCAGCATTTT. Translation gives CASTPGGSRQPQHF.